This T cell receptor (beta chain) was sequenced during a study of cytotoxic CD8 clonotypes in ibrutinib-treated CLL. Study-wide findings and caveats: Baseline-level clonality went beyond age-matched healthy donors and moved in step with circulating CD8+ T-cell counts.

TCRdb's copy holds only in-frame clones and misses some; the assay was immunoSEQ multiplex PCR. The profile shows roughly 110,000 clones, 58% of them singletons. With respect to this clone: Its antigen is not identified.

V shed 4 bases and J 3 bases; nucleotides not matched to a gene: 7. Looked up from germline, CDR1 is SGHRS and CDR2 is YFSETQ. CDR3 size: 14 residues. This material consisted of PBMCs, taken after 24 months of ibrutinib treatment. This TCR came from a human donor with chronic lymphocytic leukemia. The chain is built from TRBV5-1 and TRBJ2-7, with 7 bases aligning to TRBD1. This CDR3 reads CASSPGQVLYEQYF. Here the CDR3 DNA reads TGCGCCAGCAGCCCCGGACAGGTTCTCTACGAGCAGTACTTC.